This T cell receptor beta chain was sequenced in a study of T cells in Graves' hyperthyroidism and ophthalmopathy. Study results and limitations: Progression to ophthalmopathy was predicted a median of about six months early. Stable hyperthyroidism was separated from ophthalmopathy by a model based on 13 V-J features. Expanded thyroid clonotypes (above 0.001) were mostly also found in blood.

Each 10 ml fresh peripheral blood draw supplied the PBMCs. This CDR3 spans 14 amino acids. V was clipped by 5 bases and J by 0 bases, with 8 bases between them. The germline gives CDR1 MNHEY, CDR2 SMNVEV (reference sequence). RNA transcripts provided the source from which TCR beta CDR3 regions were amplified. With the HTBI primer set, the TCR CDR3 went through a first round of RT-PCR. TCRdb processed the multiplex PCR reads anew with MiXCR; each CDR3 protein has one entry. This sample has some 460,000 distinct CDR3 sequences, with 15% to 19% found just once. Regarding this clonotype: Its antigen is currently unknown.

The source is a woman aged 18-29 years with Graves' hyperthyroidism. What was sequenced was blood. V gene TRBV27 combines with J gene TRBJ1-3; D might be TRBD1 (5 bases). In nucleotides, the CDR3 is TGTGCCAGCAGTAAGGGGTCCTCTGGAAACACCATATATTTT. The encoded protein is CASSKGSSGNTIYF.